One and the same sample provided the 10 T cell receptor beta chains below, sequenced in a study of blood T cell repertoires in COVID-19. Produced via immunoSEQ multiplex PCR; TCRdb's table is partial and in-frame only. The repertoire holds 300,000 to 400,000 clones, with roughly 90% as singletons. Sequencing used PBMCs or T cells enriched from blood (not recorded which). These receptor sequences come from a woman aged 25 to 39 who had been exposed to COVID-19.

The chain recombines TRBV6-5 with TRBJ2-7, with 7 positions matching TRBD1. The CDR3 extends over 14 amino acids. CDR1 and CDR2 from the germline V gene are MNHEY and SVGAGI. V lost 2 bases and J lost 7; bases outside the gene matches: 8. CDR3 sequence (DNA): TGTGCCAGCAGTTACAAACAGGGGTACGGGGAGCAGTACTTC. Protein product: CASSYKQGYGEQYF.

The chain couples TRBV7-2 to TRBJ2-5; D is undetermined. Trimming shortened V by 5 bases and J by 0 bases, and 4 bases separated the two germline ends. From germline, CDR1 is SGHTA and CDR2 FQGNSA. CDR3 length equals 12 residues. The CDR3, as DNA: TGTGCCAGCAGCCCTAACCAAGAGACCCAGTACTTC. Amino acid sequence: CASSPNQETQYF.

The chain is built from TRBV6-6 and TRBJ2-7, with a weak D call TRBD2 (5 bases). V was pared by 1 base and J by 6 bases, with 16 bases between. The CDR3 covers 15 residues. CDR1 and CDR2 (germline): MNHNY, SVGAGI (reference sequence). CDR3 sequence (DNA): TGTGCCAGCAGTTACTTGGCCCCGGGTGGAGGCGAGCAGTACTTC. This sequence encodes CASSYLAPGGGEQYF.

The CDR3 DNA reads TGCAGCGGCGTGGGGACAGGGAGATCCTACAATGAGCAGTTCTTC. Protein product: CSGVGTGRSYNEQFF. The rearrangement uses TRBV29-1 and TRBJ2-1; TRBD1 matches 9 bases. Germline V CDR1 and CDR2: SQVTM, ANQGSEA. The CDR3 is 15 amino acids. The J segment lost 1 base and the V segment lost 7 bases, leaving 8 bases of the junction unmatched.

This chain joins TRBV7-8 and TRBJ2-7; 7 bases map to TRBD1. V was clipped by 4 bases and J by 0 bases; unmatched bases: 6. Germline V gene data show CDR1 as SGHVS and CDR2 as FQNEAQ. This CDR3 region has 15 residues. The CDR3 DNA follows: TGTGCCAGCAGCTCCCGACAGGGCGGCTCCTACGAGCAGTACTTC. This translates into CASSSRQGGSYEQYF.

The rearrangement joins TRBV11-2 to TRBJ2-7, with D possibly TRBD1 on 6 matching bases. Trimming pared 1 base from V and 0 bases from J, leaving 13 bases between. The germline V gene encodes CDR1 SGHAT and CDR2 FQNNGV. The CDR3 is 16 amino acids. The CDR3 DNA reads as TGTGCCAGCAGCTTAGTGGACAGTCTGAGCTCCTACGAGCAGTACTTC. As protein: CASSLVDSLSSYEQYF.

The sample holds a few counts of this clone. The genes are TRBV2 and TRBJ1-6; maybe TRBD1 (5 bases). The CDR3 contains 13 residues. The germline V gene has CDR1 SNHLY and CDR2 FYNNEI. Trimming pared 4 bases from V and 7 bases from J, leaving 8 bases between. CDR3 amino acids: CASSGGGNSPLHF. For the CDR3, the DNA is TGTGCCAGCAGTGGGGGCGGAAATTCACCCCTCCACTTT.

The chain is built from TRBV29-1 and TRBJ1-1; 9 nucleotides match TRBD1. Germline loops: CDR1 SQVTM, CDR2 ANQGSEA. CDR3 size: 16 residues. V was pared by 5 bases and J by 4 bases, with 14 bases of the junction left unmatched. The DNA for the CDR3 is TGCAGCGTTCCGGCCGACAGGGGGTTGGTCAGCACTGAAGCTTTCTTT. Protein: CSVPADRGLVSTEAFF.

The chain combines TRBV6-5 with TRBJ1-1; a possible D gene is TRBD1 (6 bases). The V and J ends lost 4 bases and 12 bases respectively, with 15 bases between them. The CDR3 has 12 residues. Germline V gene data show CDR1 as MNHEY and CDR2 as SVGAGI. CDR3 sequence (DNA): TGTGCCAGCAGTTCCCTCGACAGGAGGCCTTTCTTT. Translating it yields CASSSLDRRPFF.

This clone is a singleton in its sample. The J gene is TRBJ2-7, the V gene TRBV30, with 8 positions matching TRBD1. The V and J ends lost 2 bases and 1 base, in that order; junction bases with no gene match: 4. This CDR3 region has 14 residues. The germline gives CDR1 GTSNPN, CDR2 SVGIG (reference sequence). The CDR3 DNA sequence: TGTGCCTGGAGTACAGGACAGGGTTCCTACGAGCAGTACTTC. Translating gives CAWSTGQGSYEQYF.